These 8 T cell receptor beta chains were sequenced from one sample in a study of T cell changes during pregnancy in multiple sclerosis. Measured with immunoSEQ multiplex PCR; TCRdb has only the in-frame clones, and not every one. Of 20,000 to 25,000 clones detected, approximately 90% appear once; the ten largest clones hold around 8%. The sequencing used CD8+ T cells from peripheral blood mononuclear cells, collected in the first trimester of pregnancy. The receptors derive from a female donor in good health, enrolled as a control in a pregnancy study.

This chain's CDR3 is CASSHPRDSNTGELFF. The CDR3 DNA follows: TGCGCCAGCAGCCATCCAAGGGACTCGAACACCGGGGAGCTGTTTTTT. V usage is TRBV4-1 and J usage is TRBJ2-2, with D possibly matching TRBD2 (6 bases). The ends were cut back, 3 bases at V and 0 bases at J, with 11 bases in the middle. This CDR3 is 16 amino acids long. Germline V gene sequence: CDR1 MGHRA, CDR2 YSYEKL.

The rearrangement joins TRBV12-1 to TRBJ2-1; no DNA check was done on the table's D call, TRBD2. TRBV12-1 is deemed a pseudogene. The CDR3 spans 18 residues. The CDR3 DNA follows: TGTGCCAGCAGCTTTGTGCCTAGCGGGGTTCTAACATGGGATGAGCAGTTCTTC. Translation gives CASSFVPSGVLTWDEQFF.

The CDR3 region has the DNA TGTGCCACCAGCGGCATCCGGGACATCGGATTCCAAGAGACCCAGTACTTC. Protein: CATSGIRDIGFQETQYF. The chain recombines TRBV15 with TRBJ2-5; D is perhaps TRBD1 (6 bases). The germline V gene has CDR1 LNHNV and CDR2 YYDKDF (reference sequence). V was clipped by 5 bases and J by 1 base, with 20 bases between them. The CDR3 runs 17 residues.

The chain combines TRBV9 with TRBJ2-3, with TRBD2 matching over 9 bases. CDR1 and CDR2 (germline): SGDLS, YYNGEE. CDR3 length: 16 amino acids. The trim removed 1 base at V and 2 bases at J, leaving 5 bases unmatched. The CDR3 is CASSVSSGGPTDTQYF. The CDR3, as DNA: TGTGCCAGCAGCGTAAGTAGCGGGGGACCCACAGATACGCAGTATTTT.

V gene TRBV19 combines with J gene TRBJ1-1, with TRBD1 matching over 9 bases. Looked up from germline, CDR1 is LNHDA and CDR2 is SQIVND (reference sequence). V shed 5 bases, J shed 8 bases, and the junction held 24 bases outside the gene matches. This CDR3 is 19 amino acids long. CDR3 nucleotide sequence: TGTGCCAGTAGTCCCTGGACAGGGGAAGCCTTATCAAAATACAAGGAAGCTTTCTTT. It codes for CASSPWTGEALSKYKEAFF.

The rearrangement links TRBV30 to TRBJ1-3, with D hard to call. Germline CDR1 GTSNPN, CDR2 SVGIG (reference sequence). This CDR3 is built from 11 residues. Trimming shortened V by 7 bases and J by 1 base, and 5 bases separated the two germline ends. The chain's CDR3 is CASRSGNTIYF. As DNA, the CDR3 is TGTGCCTCCAGATCTGGAAACACCATATATTTT.

CDR3 nucleotides: TGTGCCATCAGTGAGTCGCAAGCGGAGTATAGGTTTGGGCTCACTGAAGCTTTCTTT. It codes for CAISESQAEYRFGLTEAFF. The chain recombines TRBV10-3 with TRBJ1-1; D not certain. Trimming stripped 0 bases from V and 4 bases from J, with 24 bases between. The CDR3 length is 19 residues. Germline V gives CDR1 ENHRY, CDR2 SYGVKD.

This sequence joins TRBV29-1 and TRBJ1-1; 9 bases fit TRBD1. Germline trimming cut 6 bases from V and 11 bases from J; bases unmatched to any gene: 7. The CDR3 totals 11 residues. Germline V gene sequence: CDR1 SQVTM, CDR2 ANQGSEA. The CDR3 protein is CSVDRQGGAFF. The CDR3 DNA is TGCAGCGTGGACCGACAGGGGGGGGCTTTCTTT.